Listed here are 29 T cell receptor beta chains from one sample, sequenced in a study of neurological immune-mediated disorders. Time point reported: longitudinal time-point 1 (baseline). MiXCR, applied by TCRdb to the 5' RACE reads, yields one record per CDR3 protein. The profile shows 71,000 or so distinct CDR3 sequences, approximately 15% of them singletons. Material for sequencing was PBMCs. These receptors came from a female donor with HTLV-1-associated myelopathy (HAM/TSP).

This clonotype was picked up many times. The V and J genes are TRBV12-3 or TRBV12-4 and TRBJ2-7; TRBD2 matches 8 bases. With V trimmed by 4 bases and J by 4 bases, 12 bases remained unmatched. This CDR3 contains 16 residues. Here the CDR3 reads CASSSGGVDWDYEQYF. The CDR3 DNA follows: TGTGCCAGCAGTTCGGGGGGGGTTGATTGGGATTACGAGCAGTACTTC.

Many counts were recorded for this clonotype. This chain links TRBV10-2 with TRBJ2-1, with a weak D call TRBD1 (6 bases). V was shortened by 5 bases and J by 6 bases, with 11 bases between the two germline ends. The length of the CDR3 is 13 residues. The V gene's germline CDR1 is WSHSY and CDR2 SAAADI. The CDR3 nucleotides are TGCGCCAGCAGTCTTACAGGGCCCAATGAGCAGTTCTTC. Its translation is CASSLTGPNEQFF.

The table lists this clonotype with many counts. The chain links TRBV6-5 to TRBJ1-6; a possible D gene is TRBD1 (5 bases). Trimming stripped 6 bases from V and 14 bases from J, with 17 bases between. CDR3 length: 13 amino acids. The germline gives CDR1 MNHEY, CDR2 SVGAGI. CDR3 protein: CASRRGPLYALHF. In DNA form, the CDR3 reads TGTGCCAGCAGGAGGGGACCCCTTTATGCCCTCCACTTT.

The V gene is TRBV5-1, the J gene TRBJ2-1; 10 bases align to TRBD2. The V and J ends lost 2 bases and 8 bases, in that order; junction bases with no gene match: 13. The CDR3 has 17 residues. Germline CDR1 and CDR2: SGHRS and YFSETQ. The CDR3: CASSFIPPSGGGDEQFF. CDR3 bases: TGCGCCAGCAGCTTTATCCCTCCTAGCGGGGGAGGCGATGAGCAGTTCTTC.

This clonotype was counted many times. This sequence joins TRBV5-1 and TRBJ2-1, with 12 positions matching TRBD2. This CDR3 has 14 amino acids. Germline CDR1 and CDR2: SGHRS and YFSETQ. Germline trimming cut 4 bases from V and 8 bases from J; bases unmatched to any gene: 4. For the CDR3, the DNA is TGCGCCAGCAGCCCTAGCGGGGGGGCCTATGAGCAGTTCTTC. It is translated as CASSPSGGAYEQFF.

V and J are TRBV11-2 and TRBJ2-2; D tentatively reads TRBD1 or TRBD2 (5 bases each). Per the germline V gene, CDR1 is SGHAT and CDR2 is FQNNGV. The V and J ends lost 6 bases and 0 bases respectively, with 14 bases between them. The CDR3 covers 16 residues. The CDR3 DNA follows: TGTGCCAGCAGAAAACTGGGGACGTCGAACACCGGGGAGCTGTTTTTT. Protein: CASRKLGTSNTGELFF.

This clonotype appeared many times. The chain employs TRBV25-1 and TRBJ2-1; 8 bases match TRBD2. J lost 3 bases, V lost 8 bases, and 6 bases had no gene match. From germline, CDR1 is MGHDK and CDR2 SYGVNS. This CDR3 has 14 residues. The CDR3 DNA sequence: TGTGCCAGCGAAGCGGGGGCGAACTACAATGAGCAGTTCTTC. As protein: CASEAGANYNEQFF.

The chain joins TRBV4-1 to TRBJ1-2; TRBD1 might be the D (5 bases). The CDR3 has 12 residues. Per germline, CDR1 MGHRA and CDR2 YSYEKL. Trimming cost V 0 bases and J 8 bases, with 7 bases left between them. DNA for the CDR3: TGCGCCAGCAGCCAAGACGGGGCCGGCTACACCTTC. Protein sequence: CASSQDGAGYTF.

This clonotype was counted at least ten times. CDR3 nucleotide sequence: TGCAGTGCTACAGGGCTACACTACAATGAGCAGTTCTTC. It yields the protein CSATGLHYNEQFF. V is TRBV20-1 and J is TRBJ2-1, with a possible D match to TRBD1 (5 bases). The germline V gene has CDR1 DFQATT and CDR2 SNEGSKA (reference sequence). Trimming cost V 4 bases and J 3 bases, with 10 bases left between them. The CDR3 spans 13 residues.

This clonotype has ten or more counts. The chain links TRBV10-2 to TRBJ2-3; possible D gene TRBD1, 5 bases. This CDR3 contains 15 residues. CDR1 is WSHSY and CDR2 is SAAADI in the germline V gene. V lost 4 bases and J 6 bases, leaving 17 bases between the germline ends. DNA for the CDR3: TGCGCCAGCAGTGGGTTCGGACACTTCGGGGATACGCAGTATTTT. It translates to CASSGFGHFGDTQYF.

This clonotype occurred many times. The genes are TRBV4-1 and TRBJ2-4; 9 bases match TRBD2. This CDR3 has 20 amino acids. Germline CDR1 reads MGHRA; CDR2 reads YSYEKL. The junction had 13 bases not matched to a gene; V was cut back by 0 bases and J by 1 base. CDR3 DNA sequence: TGCGCCAGCAGCCAAGATCGGGCTAGCGGGGTGGTCAGGGCCAAAAACATTCAGTACTTC. This gives the protein CASSQDRASGVVRAKNIQYF.

The J gene is TRBJ2-1, the V gene TRBV6-2 or TRBV6-3; 9 nucleotides align to TRBD2. CDR3 length: 17 amino acids. Germline-derived CDR1 and CDR2 are MNHEY and SVGEGT. V lost 1 base to trimming and J lost 2 bases; unmatched junction nucleotides: 6. The CDR3 DNA follows: TGTGCCAGCAGTTACTTGGCTAGCGGGATAACCTACAATGAGCAGTTCTTC. This codes for CASSYLASGITYNEQFF.

This sequence joins TRBV12-3 or TRBV12-4 and TRBJ2-3; D not resolved. Between the trimmed V and J ends, which lost 5 bases and 0 bases, there was a span of 27 bases. CDR3 size: 20 residues. The CDR3, as DNA: TGTGCCAGCAGTCTGGGCAGACGAGGTTTCCTCACGAAAAGCACAGATACGCAGTATTTT. It is translated as CASSLGRRGFLTKSTDTQYF.

In its sample, this clonotype was seen many times. V usage is TRBV5-1 and J usage is TRBJ2-7; unclear D gene. V shed 2 bases and J shed 2 bases, with 8 bases lying between them. CDR1 and CDR2 from the germline V gene are SGHRS and YFSETQ. CDR3 length equals 13 residues. This chain's CDR3 is CASSFASTYEQYF. The CDR3 DNA reads as TGCGCCAGCAGCTTTGCATCAACCTACGAGCAGTACTTC.

There are many counts of this clonotype. The chain has TRBV2 and TRBJ2-7, with D possibly TRBD2 on 5 matching bases. CDR1 and CDR2 from the germline V gene are SNHLY and FYNNEI. Trimming shortened V by 10 bases and J by 2 bases, and 18 bases separated the two germline ends. This CDR3 spans 14 amino acids. The CDR3 reads CAIRDPERAYEQYF. The CDR3 nucleotides read TGTGCCATCCGGGATCCAGAACGAGCCTACGAGCAGTACTTC. Complete variable domain (other parts from reference TRBV2 and TRBJ2-7): EPEVTQTPSHQVTQMGQEVILRCVPISNHLYFYWYRQILGQKVEFLVSFYNNEISEKSEIFDDQFSVERPDGSNFTLKIRSTKLEDSAMYFCAIRDPERAYEQYFGPGTRLTVT.

The genes are TRBV5-1 and TRBJ2-3; 8 nucleotides agree with TRBD2. Per germline, CDR1 SGHRS and CDR2 YFSETQ. J lost 2 bases, V lost 0 bases, and 5 bases had no gene match. The CDR3 spans 16 residues. CDR3 residues: CASSLVSGATTDTQYF. CDR3 nucleotides: TGCGCCAGCAGCTTGGTTAGCGGGGCTACCACAGATACGCAGTATTTT.

This clonotype was detected many times. This chain connects TRBV20-1 to TRBJ2-7; no clear D gene. The germline gives CDR1 DFQATT, CDR2 SNEGSKA (reference sequence). Trimming stripped 0 bases from V and 3 bases from J, with 12 bases between. The CDR3 covers 14 residues. The CDR3 region has the DNA TGCAGTGCTAGAGATTTTACCACAAACTACGAGCAGTACTTC. It translates to CSARDFTTNYEQYF.

There are many counts of this clonotype. The V gene is TRBV5-1, the J gene TRBJ1-2; 7 bases align to TRBD1. The V gene's germline CDR1 is SGHRS and CDR2 YFSETQ. Trimming removed 0 bases from V and 0 bases from J; junction bases left unmatched: 2. The CDR3 runs 15 residues. The CDR3 DNA sequence: TGCGCCAGCAGCTTGGGGGGACAGCCTAACTATGGCTACACCTTC. This codes for CASSLGGQPNYGYTF.

This clonotype was counted at least ten times. The chain has TRBV20-1 and TRBJ2-1; D remains unclear. The germline gives CDR1 DFQATT, CDR2 SNEGSKA (reference sequence). The V end lost 6 bases, the J end lost 0 bases, and 12 bases lay between the germline ends. This CDR3 comprises 14 residues. The CDR3 bases are TGCAGTGCCACCGGACCGAACTCCTACAATGAGCAGTTCTTC. Encoded protein: CSATGPNSYNEQFF.

V usage is TRBV20-1 and J usage is TRBJ2-1; the match to TRBD2 covers 9 bases. CDR3 size: 16 residues. V was pared by 5 bases and J by 1 base, with 9 bases of the junction left unmatched. Germline V gene lookup returns CDR1 DFQATT and CDR2 SNEGSKA (reference sequence). The CDR3 DNA reads as TGCAGTGCTCTGCCTAGCGGGGCTCATTCCTACAATGAGCAGTTCTTC. Residues: CSALPSGAHSYNEQFF.

This clonotype was recorded a few times. This sequence joins TRBV7-8 and TRBJ1-6, with 7 bases that match TRBD1. The V gene's germline CDR1 is SGHVS and CDR2 FQNEAQ. This CDR3 is 18 amino acids long. V was pared by 2 bases and J by 3 bases, with 10 bases of the junction left unmatched. CDR3 loop: CASSLIGTAEYYNSPLHF. As DNA, the CDR3 is TGTGCCAGCAGCTTAATTGGGACAGCCGAATACTATAATTCACCCCTCCACTTT.

This clonotype was seen many times. The chain combines TRBV10-3 with TRBJ2-2, with D unclear. With 4 bases removed from V and 5 bases from J, the gap between germline ends came to 8 bases. This CDR3 is built from 13 residues. The germline V gene encodes CDR1 ENHRY and CDR2 SYGVKD. Here the CDR3 reads CAISGVVTGELFF. The CDR3 DNA reads TGTGCCATCAGTGGGGTCGTTACCGGGGAGCTGTTTTTT.

This clonotype was counted many times. The rearrangement joins TRBV4-1 to TRBJ1-4; TRBD1 matches at 10 bases. The germline V gene encodes CDR1 MGHRA and CDR2 YSYEKL. Unmatched junction bases numbered 15, after V lost 0 bases and J lost 8 bases. This CDR3 comprises 19 residues. In DNA form, the CDR3 reads TGCGCCAGCAGCCAAGAAGGACGGGGATGGGACAGGGGTGGAGAAAAACTGTTTTTT. Translation: CASSQEGRGWDRGGEKLFF.

The rearrangement links TRBV20-1 to TRBJ2-1, with a tentative D call TRBD2 (6 bases). The CDR3 totals 11 residues. CDR1 is DFQATT and CDR2 is SNEGSKA in the germline V gene (reference sequence). V lost 6 bases to trimming and J lost 10 bases, with 13 bases between them. The CDR3 loop is CSARDSGEQFF. CDR3 nucleotide sequence: TGCAGTGCCAGGGACTCGGGGGAGCAGTTCTTC.

This clonotype was observed many times. The J gene is TRBJ1-1, the V gene TRBV7-9; the D gene is possibly TRBD1 (5 bases). Germline CDR1 reads SEHNR; CDR2 reads FQNEAQ (reference sequence). With 5 bases removed from V and 8 bases from J, the gap between germline ends came to 12 bases. The CDR3 runs 12 residues. This CDR3 is CASSRGVNEAFF. The CDR3 nucleotides are TGTGCCAGCAGCCGGGGGGTCAACGAAGCTTTCTTT.

This clonotype was seen a handful of times. The genes are TRBV7-9 and TRBJ2-7; 11 positions agree with TRBD2. J gave up 6 bases and V 5 bases, and 12 bases lay outside the gene matches. Germline V gene data show CDR1 as SEHNR and CDR2 as FQNEAQ (reference sequence). The CDR3 contains 16 residues. The CDR3 reads CASSPFGRLAGTEQYF. Here the CDR3 DNA reads TGTGCCAGCAGCCCTTTTGGGAGACTAGCGGGGACCGAGCAGTACTTC.

Many counts were recorded for this clonotype. CDR3 residues: CASSVGVGPYEQYF. Written as DNA, the CDR3 is TGTGCCAGCAGCGTAGGGGTGGGCCCCTACGAGCAGTACTTC. The chain uses TRBV9 and TRBJ2-7; D is unresolved. V was cut by 0 bases and J by 2 bases, with 9 bases left in between. In germline, CDR1 is SGDLS, CDR2 YYNGEE. The CDR3 spans 14 residues.

In its sample, this clonotype was seen many times. The CDR3 coding sequence is TGTGCCAGCAGCTCAGAAGTCTCTGGGGCCAACGTCCTGACTTTC. It encodes CASSSEVSGANVLTF. The chain has TRBV5-5 and TRBJ2-6, with unresolved D. This CDR3 contains 15 residues. V was trimmed by 3 bases and J by 0 bases, leaving 7 bases between them. Germline loops: CDR1 SGHKS, CDR2 YYEKEE (reference sequence).

Many counts were recorded for this clonotype. J is TRBJ2-7 and V is TRBV5-1; D gene ambiguous. This CDR3 has 13 amino acids. Deletions cut 3 bases from V and 3 bases from J, with 10 bases between. Germline V gives CDR1 SGHRS, CDR2 YFSETQ. The CDR3 loop reads CASSSSDNYEQYF. The CDR3 coding sequence is TGCGCCAGCAGCTCAAGCGATAACTACGAGCAGTACTTC.